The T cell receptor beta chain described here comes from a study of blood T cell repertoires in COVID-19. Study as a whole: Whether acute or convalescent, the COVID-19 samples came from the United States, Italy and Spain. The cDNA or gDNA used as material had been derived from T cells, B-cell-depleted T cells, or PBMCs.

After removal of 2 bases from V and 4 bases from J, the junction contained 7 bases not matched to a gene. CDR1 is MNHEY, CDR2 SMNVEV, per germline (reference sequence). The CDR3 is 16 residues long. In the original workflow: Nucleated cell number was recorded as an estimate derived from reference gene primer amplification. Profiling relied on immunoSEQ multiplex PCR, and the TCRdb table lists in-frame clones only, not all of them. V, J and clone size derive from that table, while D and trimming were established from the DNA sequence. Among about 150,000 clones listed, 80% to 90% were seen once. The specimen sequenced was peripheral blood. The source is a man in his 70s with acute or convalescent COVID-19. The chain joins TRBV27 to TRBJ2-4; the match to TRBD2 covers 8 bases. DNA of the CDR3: TGTGCCAGCAGTTTACAGGGGACTAGTAGGAAAAACATTCAGTACTTC. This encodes CASSLQGTSRKNIQYF.